This entry features one T cell receptor (beta chain) sequence. CDR3 size: 18 residues. Per germline, CDR1 WNHNN and CDR2 SYGVQD (reference sequence). The J segment lost 6 bases and the V segment lost 0 bases, leaving 13 bases of the junction unmatched. Some clones are missing from TCRdb's copy, which holds only in-frame ones; the method was immunoSEQ multiplex PCR. The repertoire holds around 200,000 clones, with 88% as singletons. This record belongs to a study of blood T cell repertoires in COVID-19. Study-wide background: PBMCs, B-cell-depleted T cells, or T cells provided the cDNA or gDNA that made up the material.

The source material was peripheral blood. This clonotype originated in a man aged 40-50 years with acute or convalescent COVID-19. This chain joins TRBV10-1 and TRBJ2-2; the match to TRBD2 covers 7 bases. The CDR3 spells CASSESTHREDRAGELFF. For the CDR3, the DNA is TGCGCCAGCAGTGAGTCGACTCACCGGGAGGATAGGGCCGGGGAGCTGTTTTTT.